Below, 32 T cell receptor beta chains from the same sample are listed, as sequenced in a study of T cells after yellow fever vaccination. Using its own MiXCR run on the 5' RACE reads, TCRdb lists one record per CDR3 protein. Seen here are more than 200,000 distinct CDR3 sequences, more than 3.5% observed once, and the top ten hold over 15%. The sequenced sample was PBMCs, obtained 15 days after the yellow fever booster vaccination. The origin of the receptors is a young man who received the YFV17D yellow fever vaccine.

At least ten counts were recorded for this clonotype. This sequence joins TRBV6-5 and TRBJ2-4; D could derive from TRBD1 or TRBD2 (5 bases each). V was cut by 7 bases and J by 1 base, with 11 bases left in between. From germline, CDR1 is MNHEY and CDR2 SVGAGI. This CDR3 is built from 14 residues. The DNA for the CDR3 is TGTGCCAGCAAACGGGACGGGGCCAAAAACATTCAGTACTTC. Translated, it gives CASKRDGAKNIQYF.

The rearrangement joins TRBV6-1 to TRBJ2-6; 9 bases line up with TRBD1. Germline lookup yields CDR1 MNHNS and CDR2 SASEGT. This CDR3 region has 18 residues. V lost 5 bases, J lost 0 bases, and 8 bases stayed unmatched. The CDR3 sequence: CASSLRDRVYSGANVLTF. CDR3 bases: TGTGCCAGCAGTCTCCGGGACAGGGTCTACTCTGGGGCCAACGTCCTGACTTTC.

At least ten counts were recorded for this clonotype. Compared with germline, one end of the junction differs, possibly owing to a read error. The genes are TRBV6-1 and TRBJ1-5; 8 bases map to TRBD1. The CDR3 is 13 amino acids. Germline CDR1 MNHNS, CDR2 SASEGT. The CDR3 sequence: CASSELERQGSDF. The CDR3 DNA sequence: TGTGCCAGCAGTGAGCTGGAACGACAGGGGTCTGATTTT.

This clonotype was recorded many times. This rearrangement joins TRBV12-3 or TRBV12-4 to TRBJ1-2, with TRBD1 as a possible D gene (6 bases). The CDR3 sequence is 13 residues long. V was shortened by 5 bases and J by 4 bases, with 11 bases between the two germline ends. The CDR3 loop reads CASSPLTGYGYTF. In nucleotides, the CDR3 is TGTGCCAGCAGTCCTTTGACAGGCTATGGCTACACCTTC.

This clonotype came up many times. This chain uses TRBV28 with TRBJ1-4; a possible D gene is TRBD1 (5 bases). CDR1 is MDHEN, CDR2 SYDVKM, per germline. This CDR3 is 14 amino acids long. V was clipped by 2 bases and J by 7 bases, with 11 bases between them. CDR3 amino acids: CASSLGREFEKLFF. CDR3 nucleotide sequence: TGTGCCAGCAGTTTAGGCAGGGAATTTGAAAAACTGTTTTTT.

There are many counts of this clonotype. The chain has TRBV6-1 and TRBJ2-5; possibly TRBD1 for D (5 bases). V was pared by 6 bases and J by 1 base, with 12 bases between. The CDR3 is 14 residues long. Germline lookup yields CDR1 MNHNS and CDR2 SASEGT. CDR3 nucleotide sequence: TGTGCCAGCAGCGCCCGACAGTCCCAAGAGACCCAGTACTTC. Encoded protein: CASSARQSQETQYF.

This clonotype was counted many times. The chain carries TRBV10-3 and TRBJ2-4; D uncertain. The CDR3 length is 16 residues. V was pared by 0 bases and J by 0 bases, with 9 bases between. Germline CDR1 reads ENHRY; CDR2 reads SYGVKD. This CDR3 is CAISESVTLAKNIQYF. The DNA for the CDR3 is TGTGCCATCAGTGAGTCAGTTACACTAGCCAAAAACATTCAGTACTTC.

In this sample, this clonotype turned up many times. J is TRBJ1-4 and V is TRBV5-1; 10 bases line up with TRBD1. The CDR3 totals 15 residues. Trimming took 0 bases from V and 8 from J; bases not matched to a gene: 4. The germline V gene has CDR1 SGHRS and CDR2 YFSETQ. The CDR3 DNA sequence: TGCGCCAGCAGCTTGGAGGACAGGGGGGAGGAAAAACTGTTTTTT. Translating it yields CASSLEDRGEEKLFF.

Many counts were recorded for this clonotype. The CDR3 reads CASSSPRGRGTQYF. CDR3 bases: TGTGCCAGCAGCTCACCCCGCGGCCGGGGTACGCAGTATTTT. The chain recombines TRBV11-2 with TRBJ2-3; maybe TRBD2 (5 bases). Germline loops: CDR1 SGHAT, CDR2 FQNNGV. The CDR3 totals 14 residues. V was trimmed by 4 bases and J by 8 bases, leaving 16 bases between them.

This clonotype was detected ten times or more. CDR3 sequence reads: CASSKEGFLTSYEQYV. Here the CDR3 DNA reads TGTGCCAGCAGCAAAGAGGGGTTCCTAACTTCCTACGAGCAGTACGTC. The chain carries TRBV21-1 and TRBJ2-7; TRBD1, the table's D call, was not compared with the DNA. TRBV21-1 is given as a pseudogene. The CDR3 runs 16 residues.

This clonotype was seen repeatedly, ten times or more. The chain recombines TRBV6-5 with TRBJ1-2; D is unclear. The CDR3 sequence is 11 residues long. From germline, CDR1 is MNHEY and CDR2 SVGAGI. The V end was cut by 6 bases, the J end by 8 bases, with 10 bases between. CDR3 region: CASRDLYGYTF. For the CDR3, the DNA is TGTGCCAGCAGGGACCTCTACGGCTACACCTTC.

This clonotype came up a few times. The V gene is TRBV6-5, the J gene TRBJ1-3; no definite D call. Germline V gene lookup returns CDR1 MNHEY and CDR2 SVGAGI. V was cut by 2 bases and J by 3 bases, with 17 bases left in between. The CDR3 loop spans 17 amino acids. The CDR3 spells CASSYTAATLDGNTIYF. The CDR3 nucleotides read TGTGCCAGCAGTTACACCGCGGCTACCTTGGATGGAAACACCATATATTTT.

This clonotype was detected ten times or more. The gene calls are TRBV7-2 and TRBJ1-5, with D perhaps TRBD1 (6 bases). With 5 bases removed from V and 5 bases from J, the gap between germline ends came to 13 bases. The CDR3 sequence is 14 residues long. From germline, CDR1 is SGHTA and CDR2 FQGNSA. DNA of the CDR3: TGTGCCAGCAGCCCCGGGACAACCTATCAGCCCCAGCATTTT. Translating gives CASSPGTTYQPQHF.

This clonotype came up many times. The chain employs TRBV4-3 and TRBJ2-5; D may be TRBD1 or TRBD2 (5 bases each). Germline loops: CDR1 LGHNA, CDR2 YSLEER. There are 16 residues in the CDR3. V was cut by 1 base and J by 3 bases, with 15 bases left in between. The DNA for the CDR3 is TGCGCCAGCAGCCAAGGTTACGGGGCTATCAAAGAGACCCAGTACTTC. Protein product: CASSQGYGAIKETQYF.

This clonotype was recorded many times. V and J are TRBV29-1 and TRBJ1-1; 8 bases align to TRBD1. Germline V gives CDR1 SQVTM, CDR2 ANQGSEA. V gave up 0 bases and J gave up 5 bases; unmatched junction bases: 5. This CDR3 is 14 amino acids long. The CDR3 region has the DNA TGCAGCGTTGAAGACAGGGGGCGATGGACTGAAGCTTTCTTT. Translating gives CSVEDRGRWTEAFF.

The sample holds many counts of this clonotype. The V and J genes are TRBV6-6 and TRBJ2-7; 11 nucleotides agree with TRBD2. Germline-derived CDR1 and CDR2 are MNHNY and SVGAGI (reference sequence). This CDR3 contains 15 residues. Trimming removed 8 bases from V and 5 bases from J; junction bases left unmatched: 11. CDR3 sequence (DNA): TGTGCCAGCTCTTTAATAGCGGGGGGGCCTCACGAGCAGTACGTC. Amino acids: CASSLIAGGPHEQYV.

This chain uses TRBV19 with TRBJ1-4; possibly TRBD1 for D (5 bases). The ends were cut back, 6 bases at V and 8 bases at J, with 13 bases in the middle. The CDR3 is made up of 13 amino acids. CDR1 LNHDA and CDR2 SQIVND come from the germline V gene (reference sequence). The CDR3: CASRLQAEEKLFF. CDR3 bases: TGTGCCAGTAGGCTACAGGCTGAGGAAAAACTGTTTTTT.

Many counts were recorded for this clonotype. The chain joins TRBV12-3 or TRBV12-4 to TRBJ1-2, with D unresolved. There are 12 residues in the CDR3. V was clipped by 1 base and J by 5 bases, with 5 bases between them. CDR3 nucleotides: TGTGCCAGCAGTTTAGACGGGTATGGCTACACCTTC. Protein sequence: CASSLDGYGYTF.

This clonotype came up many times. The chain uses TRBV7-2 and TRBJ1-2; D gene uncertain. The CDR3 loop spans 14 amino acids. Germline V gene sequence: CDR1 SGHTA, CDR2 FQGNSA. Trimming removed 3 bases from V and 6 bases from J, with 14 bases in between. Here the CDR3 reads CASSFHRALNGYTF. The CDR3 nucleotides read TGTGCCAGCAGCTTCCATCGCGCCCTAAATGGCTACACCTTC.

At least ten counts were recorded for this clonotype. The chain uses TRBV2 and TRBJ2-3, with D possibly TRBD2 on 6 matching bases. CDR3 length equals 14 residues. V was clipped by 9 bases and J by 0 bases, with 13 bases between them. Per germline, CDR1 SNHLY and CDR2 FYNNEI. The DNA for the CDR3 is TGTGCCAGGGGGGGTGCGAGTAGCACAGATACGCAGTATTTT. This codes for CARGGASSTDTQYF.

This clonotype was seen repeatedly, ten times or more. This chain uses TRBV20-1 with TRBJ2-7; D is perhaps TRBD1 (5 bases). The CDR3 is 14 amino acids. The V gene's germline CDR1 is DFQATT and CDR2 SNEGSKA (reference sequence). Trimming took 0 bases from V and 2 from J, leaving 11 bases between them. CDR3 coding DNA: TGCAGTGCTAGAGATGGGCAGGGAACCTACGAGCAGTACTTC. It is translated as CSARDGQGTYEQYF.

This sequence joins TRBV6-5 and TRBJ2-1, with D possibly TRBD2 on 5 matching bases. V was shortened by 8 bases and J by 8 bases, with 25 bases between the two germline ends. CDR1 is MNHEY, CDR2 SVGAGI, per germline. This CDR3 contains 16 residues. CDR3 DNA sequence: TGTGCCAGCTCCCTTTCGGACGAGGGATTCCGATATGAGCAGTTCTTC. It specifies CASSLSDEGFRYEQFF.

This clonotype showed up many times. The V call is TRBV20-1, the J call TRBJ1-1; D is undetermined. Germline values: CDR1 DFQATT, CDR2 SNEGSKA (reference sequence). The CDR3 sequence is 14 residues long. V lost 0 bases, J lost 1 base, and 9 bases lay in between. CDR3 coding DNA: TGCAGTGCTAGAGAGGGTGGAGGGAACACTGAAGCTTTCTTT. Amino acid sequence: CSAREGGGNTEAFF.

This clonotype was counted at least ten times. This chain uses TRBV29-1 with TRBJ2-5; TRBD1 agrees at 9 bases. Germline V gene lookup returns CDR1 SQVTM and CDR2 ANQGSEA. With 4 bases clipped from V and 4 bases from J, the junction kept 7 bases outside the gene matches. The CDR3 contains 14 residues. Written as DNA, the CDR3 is TGCAGCGTTGCCCTCGACAGGGGGAGAGAGACCCAGTACTTC. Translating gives CSVALDRGRETQYF.

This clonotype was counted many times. CDR3 residues: CASHRGQANTGELFF. The CDR3 coding sequence is TGCGCCTCCCACCGAGGTCAGGCGAACACCGGGGAGCTGTTTTTT. This chain links TRBV5-1 with TRBJ2-2; no definite D call. Between the trimmed V and J ends, which lost 10 bases and 0 bases, there was a span of 16 bases. This CDR3 comprises 15 residues. Germline assignment: CDR1 SGHRS and CDR2 YFSETQ.

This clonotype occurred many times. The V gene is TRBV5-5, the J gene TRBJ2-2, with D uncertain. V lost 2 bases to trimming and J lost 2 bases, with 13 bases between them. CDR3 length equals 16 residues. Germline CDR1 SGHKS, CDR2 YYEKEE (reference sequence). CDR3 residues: CASSFRQQSNTGELFF. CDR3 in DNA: TGTGCCAGCAGCTTTAGACAACAGAGTAACACCGGGGAGCTGTTTTTT.

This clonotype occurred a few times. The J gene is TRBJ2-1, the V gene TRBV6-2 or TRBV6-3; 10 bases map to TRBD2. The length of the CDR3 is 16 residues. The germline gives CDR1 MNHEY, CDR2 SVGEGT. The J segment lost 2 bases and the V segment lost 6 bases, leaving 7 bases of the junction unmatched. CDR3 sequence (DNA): TGTGCCAGCAGGTCCCCTAGCGGGGGCCCCTACAATGAGCAGTTCTTC. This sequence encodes CASRSPSGGPYNEQFF.

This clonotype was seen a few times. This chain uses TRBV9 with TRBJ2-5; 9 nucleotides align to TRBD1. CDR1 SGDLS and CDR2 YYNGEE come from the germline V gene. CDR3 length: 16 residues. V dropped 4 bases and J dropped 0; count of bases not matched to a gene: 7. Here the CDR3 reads CASSPRDREYQETQYF. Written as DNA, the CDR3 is TGTGCCAGCAGCCCCAGGGACAGGGAGTACCAAGAGACCCAGTACTTC.

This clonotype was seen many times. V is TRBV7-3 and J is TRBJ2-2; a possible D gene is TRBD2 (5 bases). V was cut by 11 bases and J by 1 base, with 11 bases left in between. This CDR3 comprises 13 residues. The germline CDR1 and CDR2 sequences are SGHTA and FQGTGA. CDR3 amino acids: CAGSGGNTGELFF. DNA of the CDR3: TGTGCCGGGTCCGGAGGGAACACCGGGGAGCTGTTTTTT.

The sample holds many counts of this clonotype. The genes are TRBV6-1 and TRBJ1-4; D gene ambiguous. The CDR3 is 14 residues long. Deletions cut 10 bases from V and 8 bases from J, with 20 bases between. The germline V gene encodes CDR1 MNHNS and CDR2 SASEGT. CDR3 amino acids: CATLHHSPKEKLFF. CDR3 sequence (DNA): TGTGCCACTCTCCACCACTCGCCCAAGGAAAAACTGTTTTTT.

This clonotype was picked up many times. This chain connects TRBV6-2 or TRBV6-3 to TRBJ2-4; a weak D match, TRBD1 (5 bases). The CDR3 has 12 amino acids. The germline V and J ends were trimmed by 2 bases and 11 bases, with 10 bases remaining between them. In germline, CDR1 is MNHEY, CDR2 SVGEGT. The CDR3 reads CASSYPGHLQYF. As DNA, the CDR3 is TGTGCCAGCAGTTACCCCGGACACCTTCAGTACTTC.

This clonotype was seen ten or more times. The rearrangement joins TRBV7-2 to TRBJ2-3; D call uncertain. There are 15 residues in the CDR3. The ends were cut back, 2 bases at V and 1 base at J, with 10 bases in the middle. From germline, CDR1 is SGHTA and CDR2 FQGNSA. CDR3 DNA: TGTGCCAGCAGCTTAAGTCCGTCGGGCACAGATACGCAGTATTTT. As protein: CASSLSPSGTDTQYF.